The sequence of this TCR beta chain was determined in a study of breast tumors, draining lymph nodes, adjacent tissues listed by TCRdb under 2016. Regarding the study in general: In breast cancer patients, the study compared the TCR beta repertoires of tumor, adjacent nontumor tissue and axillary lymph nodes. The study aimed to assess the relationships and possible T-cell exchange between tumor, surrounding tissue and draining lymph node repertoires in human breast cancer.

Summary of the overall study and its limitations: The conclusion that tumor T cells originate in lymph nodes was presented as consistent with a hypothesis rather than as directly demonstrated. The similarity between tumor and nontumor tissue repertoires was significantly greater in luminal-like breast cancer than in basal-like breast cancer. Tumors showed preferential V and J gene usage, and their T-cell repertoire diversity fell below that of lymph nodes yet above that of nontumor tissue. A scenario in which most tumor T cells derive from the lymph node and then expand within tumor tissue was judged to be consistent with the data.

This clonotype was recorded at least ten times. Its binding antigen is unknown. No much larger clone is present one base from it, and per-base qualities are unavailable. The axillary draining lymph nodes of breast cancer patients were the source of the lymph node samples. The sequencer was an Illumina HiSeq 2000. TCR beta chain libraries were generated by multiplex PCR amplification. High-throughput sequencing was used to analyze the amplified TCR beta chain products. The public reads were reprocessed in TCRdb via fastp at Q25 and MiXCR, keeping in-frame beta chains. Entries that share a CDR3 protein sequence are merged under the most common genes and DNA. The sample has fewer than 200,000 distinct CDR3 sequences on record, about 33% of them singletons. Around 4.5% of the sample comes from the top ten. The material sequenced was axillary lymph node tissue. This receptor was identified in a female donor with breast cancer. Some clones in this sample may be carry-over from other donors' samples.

The CDR3 region has the sequence CASIGEGLGNTIYF. Read as DNA, the sequence is TGTGCCAGCATTGGGGAGGGGCTCGGAAACACCATATATTTT. The chain was built from TRBV6-5 and TRBJ1-3; D gene: possibly TRBD1, on 5 matching bases. V is shortened by 7 bases, J by 4 bases, and the region joining them spans 14 bases. According to the germline V gene, CDR1 reads MNHEY and CDR2 reads SVGAGI. The CDR3 spans 14 residues, from the cysteine through the phenylalanine. CDR3 DNA only is kept here, 42 bases in frame from base 1.